These 27 T cell receptor beta chains were sequenced from one sample in a study of blood T cell repertoires in COVID-19. Sequencing was performed with immunoSEQ multiplex PCR; in TCRdb, only in-frame clones are kept and a portion is missing. The table lists around 140,000 clones, around 80% of them singletons, with about 3.5% in the top ten. Material for sequencing was peripheral blood. The receptors come from a man between 65 and 80 years old who had recovered from COVID-19.

The chain joins TRBV6-5 to TRBJ2-5; TRBD2 agrees at 9 bases. V trimming: 0 bases; J trimming: 3 bases; junction bases outside the gene matches: 5. The germline V gene has CDR1 MNHEY and CDR2 SVGAGI. CDR3 size: 16 residues. This CDR3 is CASSYSLAGAEETQYF. The CDR3, as DNA: TGTGCCAGCAGTTACTCCTTAGCGGGAGCCGAAGAGACCCAGTACTTC.

The chain carries TRBV2 and TRBJ1-4; no firm D call. The CDR3 runs 15 residues. In germline, CDR1 is SNHLY, CDR2 FYNNEI. V shed 4 bases and J shed 7 bases, with 16 bases lying between them. The CDR3 protein is CASSGEDAGFEKLFF. DNA for the CDR3: TGTGCCAGCAGTGGAGAGGATGCGGGGTTTGAAAAACTGTTTTTT.

The CDR3 DNA reads as TGTGCCATCAGCAAACCCGGGACAGGGTTCGAGCAGTACTTC. Residues: CAISKPGTGFEQYF. This chain connects TRBV10-3 to TRBJ2-7, with TRBD1 matching over 9 bases. This CDR3 is 14 amino acids long. Germline CDR1 is ENHRY and CDR2 is SYGVKD. The ends lost 6 bases at V and 6 bases at J; junction bases unmatched: 9.

This chain connects TRBV27 to TRBJ2-7; 10 bases match TRBD2. Germline assignment: CDR1 MNHEY and CDR2 SMNVEV (reference sequence). The CDR3 loop spans 18 amino acids. The junction had 19 bases not matched to a gene; V was cut back by 5 bases and J by 6 bases. CDR3 region: CASSPTDYLGLALGEQYF. The DNA for the CDR3 is TGTGCCAGCAGTCCGACGGACTACCTGGGACTAGCGTTGGGCGAGCAGTACTTC.

The chain links TRBV10-3 to TRBJ2-1, with 9 bases that match TRBD1. CDR1 is ENHRY, CDR2 SYGVKD, per germline. The CDR3 is made up of 16 amino acids. V dropped 7 bases and J dropped 0; count of bases not matched to a gene: 7. The DNA of the CDR3 is TGTGCCATCAATCCGGGACAGGGTTTCTCCTACAATGAGCAGTTCTTC. It codes for CAINPGQGFSYNEQFF.

Only a few counts were recorded for this clone. The V call is TRBV6-2 or TRBV6-3, the J call TRBJ1-1; D remains unclear. Trimming stripped 2 bases from V and 9 bases from J, with 10 bases between. The germline V gene has CDR1 MNHEY and CDR2 SVGEGT. This CDR3 region has 12 residues. The CDR3 reads CASSYGLFQAFF. The CDR3 DNA reads TGTGCCAGCAGTTACGGACTCTTCCAAGCTTTCTTT.

The chain carries TRBV27 and TRBJ2-3; TRBD1 matches at 8 bases. The CDR3 has 15 amino acids. V gave up 7 bases and J gave up 9 bases; unmatched junction bases: 15. Germline-derived CDR1 and CDR2 are MNHEY and SMNVEV (reference sequence). The DNA for the CDR3 is TGTGCCAGCACCTCGACAGGGGCGCGGAGGAACACGCAGTATTTT. This translates into CASTSTGARRNTQYF.

This clone was recorded a few times. V and J are TRBV29-1 and TRBJ1-2; 10 nucleotides match TRBD1. Germline lookup yields CDR1 SQVTM and CDR2 ANQGSEA. The CDR3 length is 15 residues. V lost 6 bases, J lost 8 bases, and 15 bases stayed unmatched. The CDR3 coding sequence is TGCAGCGTAAAAAGACAGGGGGCGCGAGAAGGCGGCTACACCTTC. This codes for CSVKRQGAREGGYTF.

The chain is built from TRBV4-1 and TRBJ2-1, with TRBD2 matching 8 bases. V shed 1 base, J shed 0 bases, and the junction held 8 bases outside the gene matches. The CDR3 spans 18 residues. From germline, CDR1 is MGHRA and CDR2 YSYEKL. CDR3 nucleotides: TGCGCCAGCAGCCAAGTCGGGAAGCGGGAGAGCTCCTACAATGAGCAGTTCTTC. This translates into CASSQVGKRESSYNEQFF.

The chain employs TRBV27 and TRBJ2-7, with TRBD2 identical over 9 bases. The CDR3 loop spans 15 amino acids. Germline V gene lookup returns CDR1 MNHEY and CDR2 SMNVEV (reference sequence). V trimming: 3 bases; J trimming: 5 bases; junction bases outside the gene matches: 8. CDR3 sequence (DNA): TGTGCCAGCAGTTTCTTGGCGGGAGGGCCCCACGAGCAGTACTTC. Translating it yields CASSFLAGGPHEQYF.

The chain recombines TRBV7-9 with TRBJ2-7, with 8 bases aligning to TRBD1. Germline assignment: CDR1 SEHNR and CDR2 FQNEAQ (reference sequence). The CDR3 length is 17 residues. V lost 1 base, J lost 0 bases, and 8 bases stayed unmatched. As DNA, the CDR3 is TGTGCCAGCAGCTTAGTAAGGGCAGGACAGGGCTCCTACGAGCAGTACTTC. It codes for CASSLVRAGQGSYEQYF.

The chain uses TRBV19 and TRBJ2-1, with 12 bases identical to TRBD2. This CDR3 spans 13 amino acids. V lost 6 bases to trimming and J lost 12 bases; unmatched junction nucleotides: 6. Per the germline V gene, CDR1 is LNHDA and CDR2 is SQIVND (reference sequence). The CDR3: CASRGLAGGAQFF. CDR3 nucleotides: TGTGCCAGTAGAGGTCTAGCGGGGGGGGCGCAGTTCTTC.

The CDR3: CASSPDRNQPQHF. CDR3 bases: TGTGCCAGCTCACCAGACAGAAATCAGCCCCAGCATTTT. This chain connects TRBV18 to TRBJ1-5; D is possibly TRBD1 (5 bases). Deletions cut 2 bases from V and 4 bases from J, with 6 bases between. This CDR3 has 13 amino acids. Germline V gene data show CDR1 as KGHSH and CDR2 as LQKENI.

V is TRBV7-2 and J is TRBJ1-1; no definite D call. The germline V and J ends were trimmed by 5 bases and 2 bases, with 18 bases remaining between them. The CDR3 has 16 amino acids. Germline assignment: CDR1 SGHTA and CDR2 FQGNSA. This chain's CDR3 is CASSRQAGQGNTEAFF. The CDR3 DNA is TGTGCCAGCAGCCGCCAGGCAGGCCAAGGTAACACTGAAGCTTTCTTT.

The chain recombines TRBV19 with TRBJ1-5, with D tentatively TRBD1 (6 bases). V was clipped by 7 bases and J by 0 bases, with 19 bases between them. CDR1 and CDR2 from the germline V gene are LNHDA and SQIVND (reference sequence). The length of the CDR3 is 17 residues. CDR3 amino acids: CASNVAGAIYSNQPQHF. DNA for the CDR3: TGTGCCAGTAATGTGGCAGGGGCCATTTATAGCAATCAGCCCCAGCATTTT.

The CDR3 protein is CASSHPGTPSYEQYF. The CDR3 nucleotides read TGCGCCAGCAGCCATCCCGGGACACCTTCCTACGAGCAGTACTTC. This chain uses TRBV4-1 with TRBJ2-7, with D maybe TRBD1 (6 bases). The CDR3 sequence is 15 residues long. The germline V and J ends were trimmed by 3 bases and 1 base, with 13 bases remaining between them. Per the germline V gene, CDR1 is MGHRA and CDR2 is YSYEKL.

The chain carries TRBV12-5 and TRBJ2-7, with 12 bases fitting TRBD1. This CDR3 region has 15 residues. V gave up 6 bases and J gave up 1 base; unmatched junction bases: 4. CDR1 is LGHNT and CDR2 is FRNRAP in the germline V gene. The CDR3 sequence: CASGQGQGASYEQYF. The CDR3 nucleotides read TGTGCTAGTGGGCAGGGACAGGGGGCGTCCTACGAGCAGTACTTC.

CDR3 coding DNA: TGTGCCAGCAGTTACACGGGGCTAGCGGGGAGCTCGACCCAGTACTTC. Translation: CASSYTGLAGSSTQYF. The chain recombines TRBV6-5 with TRBJ2-5, with 9 bases lining up with TRBD2. Germline values: CDR1 MNHEY, CDR2 SVGAGI. V was clipped by 2 bases and J by 7 bases; unmatched bases: 11. The CDR3 is 16 residues long.

The V call is TRBV7-6, the J call TRBJ2-2, with D possibly matching TRBD1 (6 bases). Germline V gives CDR1 SGHVS, CDR2 FNYEAQ. This CDR3 spans 15 amino acids. Between the trimmed V and J ends, which lost 0 bases and 5 bases, there was a span of 10 bases. The CDR3 protein is CASSLAGRGTGELFF. CDR3 nucleotide sequence: TGTGCCAGCAGCTTAGCGGGCAGGGGTACCGGGGAGCTGTTTTTT.

A few counts support this clone. The rearrangement joins TRBV21-1 to TRBJ1-5. TRBV21-1 is listed as a pseudogene. The CDR3 loop spans 17 amino acids. The CDR3 is CASSKRGAGESNQPQHF. The CDR3 DNA is TGTGCCAGCAGCAAGCGGGGAGCGGGGGAGAGCAATCAGCCCCAGCATTTT.

The chain joins TRBV2 to TRBJ2-7; 7 nucleotides line up with TRBD1. V was pared by 1 base and J by 2 bases, with 5 bases of the junction left unmatched. Germline CDR1 reads SNHLY; CDR2 reads FYNNEI. There are 15 residues in the CDR3. The CDR3 DNA sequence: TGTGCCAGCAGTGAAGGGGACAGCCTAACCTACGAGCAGTACTTC. Translating it yields CASSEGDSLTYEQYF.

This clone came up a few times. V usage is TRBV4-1 and J usage is TRBJ2-7; 7 nucleotides align to TRBD1. The germline V gene has CDR1 MGHRA and CDR2 YSYEKL. J lost 3 bases, V lost 1 base, and 0 bases had no gene match. The CDR3 sequence is 13 residues long. This CDR3 reads CASSQGDSYEQYF. CDR3 bases: TGCGCCAGCAGCCAAGGGGACAGCTACGAGCAGTACTTC.

V usage is TRBV18 and J usage is TRBJ1-2, with D maybe TRBD1 (5 bases). With 2 bases removed from V and 7 bases from J, the gap between germline ends came to 5 bases. The CDR3 contains 11 residues. Germline CDR1 and CDR2: KGHSH and LQKENI. This CDR3 is CASSPGAGYTF. The DNA of the CDR3 is TGTGCCAGCTCACCAGGGGCTGGCTACACCTTC.

The rearrangement uses TRBV27 and TRBJ1-2, with D perhaps TRBD1 (5 bases). Germline loops: CDR1 MNHEY, CDR2 SMNVEV (reference sequence). V was pared by 0 bases and J by 3 bases, with 8 bases between. This CDR3 has 14 residues. In DNA form, the CDR3 reads TGTGCCAGCAGTTTATCGAAGGGGTACTATGGCTACACCTTC. As protein: CASSLSKGYYGYTF.

This clone occurred a few times. This CDR3 reads CASSYSRGTGGVEQYF. CDR3 DNA: TGTGCCAGCAGTTACTCGCGTGGGACAGGGGGAGTCGAGCAGTACTTC. This chain uses TRBV6-2 or TRBV6-3 with TRBJ2-7; 11 bases line up with TRBD1. The V gene's germline CDR1 is MNHEY and CDR2 SVGEGT. V shed 0 bases and J 6 bases; nucleotides not matched to a gene: 7. The CDR3 covers 16 residues.

The rearrangement links TRBV7-8 to TRBJ2-1; TRBD2 agrees at 11 bases. Germline V gene sequence: CDR1 SGHVS, CDR2 FQNEAQ. This CDR3 comprises 15 residues. V shed 1 base and J 10 bases; nucleotides not matched to a gene: 6. The CDR3 loop is CASSLGSGRAVEQFF. CDR3 bases: TGTGCCAGCAGCTTAGGTAGCGGGAGGGCCGTAGAGCAGTTCTTC.

The chain uses TRBV5-6 and TRBJ2-7; 7 bases map to TRBD2. Germline CDR1 reads SGHDT; CDR2 reads YYEEEE. The CDR3 has 14 residues. V was pared by 3 bases and J by 2 bases, with 5 bases of the junction left unmatched. Written as DNA, the CDR3 is TGTGCCAGCAGCTCCCTACTAGCGCCCTACGAGCAGTACTTC. Amino acid sequence: CASSSLLAPYEQYF.